These 5 T cell receptor beta chains were sequenced from one sample in a study of regulatory T cells in long-lasting Graves disease. CDR3 regions were amplified by Arm-PCR using iRepertoire HTBI primers to build TCR beta libraries. TCRdb re-called the multiplex PCR reads with MiXCR, one entry per CDR3 protein. The repertoire holds hundreds of thousands of distinct CDR3 sequences, with about a fifth as singletons. Time point of the sample: persistent/refractory GD, antithyroid drugs over 5 years with positive TRAb. The authors made the TCR library using RNA they extracted from PBMCs. This specimen was peripheral blood mononuclear cells (PBMCs), taken when the disease was refractory, from a patient treated with antithyroid drugs. Receptors were obtained from a female donor with Graves disease.

The chain employs TRBV6-1 and TRBJ2-7; D is ambiguous. The germline gives CDR1 MNHNS, CDR2 SASEGT. This CDR3 has 11 residues. Trimming removed 6 bases from V and 3 bases from J, with 6 bases in between. The CDR3 here is CASSRYYEQYF. Written as DNA, the CDR3 is TGTGCCAGCAGCCGATACTACGAGCAGTACTTC.

This clonotype was seen at least ten times. The chain links TRBV20-1 to TRBJ2-6; D remains unclear. Trimming took 6 bases from V and 4 from J, leaving 10 bases between them. There are 13 residues in the CDR3. Germline V lookup: CDR1 DFQATT, CDR2 SNEGSKA (reference sequence). The CDR3 reads CSAEVIGANVLTF. The CDR3, as DNA: TGCAGTGCAGAGGTCATAGGGGCCAACGTCCTGACTTTC.

This clonotype has only a few counts. The chain has TRBV10-3 and TRBJ2-1; tentative D call: TRBD1 (6 bases). The CDR3 covers 16 residues. Germline V gene data show CDR1 as ENHRY and CDR2 as SYGVKD. V gave up 2 bases and J gave up 2 bases, with 13 bases separating them. The CDR3 nucleotides are TGTGCCATCAGTGAGGTGAGGGGGTCCACCTACAATGAGCAGTTCTTC. Translation gives CAISEVRGSTYNEQFF.

This clonotype was found many times. This chain connects TRBV30 to TRBJ2-7; TRBD1 matches at 7 bases. The CDR3 consists of 15 residues. In germline, CDR1 is GTSNPN, CDR2 SVGIG (reference sequence). The trim removed 0 bases at V and 4 bases at J, leaving 9 bases unmatched. CDR3 nucleotide sequence: TGTGCCTGGAGTGTCTCTCCCGACAGGGCGTACGAGCAGTACTTC. Residues: CAWSVSPDRAYEQYF.

To note about this clonotype: The junction differs from germline at one of its ends, possibly a read error. The chain links TRBV6-1 to TRBJ2-5; D remains unclear. The CDR3 has 14 amino acids. Germline values: CDR1 MNHNS, CDR2 SASEGT. The CDR3: CATGSLTSQEAQYF. CDR3 DNA: TGTGCCACCGGGTCACTAACCTCACAAGAGGCCCAGTACTTC.